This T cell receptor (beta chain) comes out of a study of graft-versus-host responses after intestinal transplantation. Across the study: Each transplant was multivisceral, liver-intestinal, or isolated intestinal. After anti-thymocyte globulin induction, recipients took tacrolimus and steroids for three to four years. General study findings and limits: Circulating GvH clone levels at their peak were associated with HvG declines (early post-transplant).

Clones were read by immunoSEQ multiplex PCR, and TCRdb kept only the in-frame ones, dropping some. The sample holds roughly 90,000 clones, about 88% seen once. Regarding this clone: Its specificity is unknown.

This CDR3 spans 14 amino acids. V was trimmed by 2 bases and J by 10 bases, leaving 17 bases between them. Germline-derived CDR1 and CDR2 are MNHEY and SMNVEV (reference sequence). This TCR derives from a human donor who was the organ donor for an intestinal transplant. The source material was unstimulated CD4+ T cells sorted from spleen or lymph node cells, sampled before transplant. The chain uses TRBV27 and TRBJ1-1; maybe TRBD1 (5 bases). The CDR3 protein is CASSLRREARGAFF. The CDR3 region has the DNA TGTGCCAGCAGTTTACGCAGGGAGGCTCGAGGAGCTTTCTTT.